Below, 28 T cell receptor beta chains from the same sample are listed, as sequenced in a study of blood T cell repertoires in COVID-19 (dated by TCRdb to 2018 to 2020). Libraries were prepared through the immunoSEQ multiplex PCR assay. TCRdb took over this immuneACCESS table, retaining in-frame rearrangements with V and J assigned. Such tables are incomplete; in checked studies, under half of the missing clones stem from an unresolved V gene, and the remainder is unexplained. The sample table shows some 40,000 clones, and approximately 70% are seen once. The top ten constitute 6.2% of the sample. The specimen was peripheral blood. The receptor set was obtained from a man at least 80 years old with acute or convalescent COVID-19.

The chain uses TRBV11-3 and TRBJ1-1, with a weak D call TRBD1 (5 bases). The CDR3 is 15 residues long. The germline V and J ends were trimmed by 0 bases and 5 bases, with 13 bases remaining between them. Germline loops: CDR1 SGHNT, CDR2 YENEEA. The CDR3 DNA reads TGTGCCAGCAGCTTAGAGGCCGGGGGTTGGACTGAAGCTTTCTTT. This sequence encodes CASSLEAGGWTEAFF.

V gene TRBV5-4 combines with J gene TRBJ1-2, with no clear D. CDR1 and CDR2 from the germline V gene are SGHNT and YYREEE (reference sequence). The V and J ends lost 0 bases and 2 bases respectively, with 11 bases between them. The CDR3 runs 15 residues. The CDR3 is CASSLGTYRNYGYTF. In DNA, the CDR3 is TGTGCCAGCAGCTTGGGTACATATCGAAACTATGGCTACACCTTC.

The CDR3 loop reads CASSYSGQGNGYTF. In DNA, the CDR3 is TGTGCCAGCAGTTACTCGGGACAGGGAAATGGCTACACCTTC. This chain joins TRBV6-5 and TRBJ1-2; 9 bases fit TRBD1. Germline V gene data show CDR1 as MNHEY and CDR2 as SVGAGI. With 0 bases clipped from V and 6 bases from J, the junction kept 2 bases outside the gene matches. The CDR3 is 14 residues long.

This chain uses TRBV9 with TRBJ1-2; unclear D gene. This CDR3 contains 17 residues. CDR1 is SGDLS and CDR2 is YYNGEE in the germline V gene. Trimming took 0 bases from V and 5 from J, leaving 20 bases between them. CDR3 loop: CASSVGMSRPPAYGYTF. CDR3 DNA sequence: TGTGCCAGCAGCGTAGGAATGTCGAGGCCCCCGGCTTATGGCTACACCTTC.

In its sample, this clone was seen a few times. The chain couples TRBV15 to TRBJ2-1; the D is unclear. The V gene lost 0 bases and the J gene lost 10 bases, with 16 bases spanning the gap. In germline, CDR1 is LNHNV, CDR2 YYDKDF (reference sequence). The CDR3 has 15 residues. The CDR3 spells CATSRDSQSIREQFF. Here the CDR3 DNA reads TGTGCCACCAGCAGAGATTCACAGTCTATTAGGGAGCAGTTCTTC. Supplemented by reference TRBV15 and TRBJ2-1, the full variable domain reads DAMVIQNPRYQVTQFGKPVTLSCSQTLNHNVMYWYQQKSSQAPKLLFHYYDKDFNNEADTPDNFQSRRPNTSFCFLDIRSPGLGDTAMYLCATSRDSQSIREQFFGPGTRLTVL.

The chain combines TRBV6-5 with TRBJ2-7; D perhaps matches TRBD2 (7 bases). The V end lost 6 bases, the J end lost 2 bases, and 11 bases lay between the germline ends. Germline lookup yields CDR1 MNHEY and CDR2 SVGAGI. The CDR3 spans 13 residues. The CDR3 region is CASSLGGPYEQYF. As DNA, the CDR3 is TGTGCCAGCAGCTTGGGGGGGCCCTACGAGCAGTACTTC.

The chain carries TRBV11-3 and TRBJ2-3; 9 bases align to TRBD2. The J segment lost 5 bases and the V segment lost 5 bases, leaving 8 bases of the junction unmatched. Germline V CDR1 and CDR2: SGHNT, YENEEA. The CDR3 is 15 residues long. The CDR3 bases are TGTGCCAGCAGCCTTATAGCGGGGGCAAAAGATACGCAGTATTTT. Protein sequence: CASSLIAGAKDTQYF.

This rearrangement joins TRBV7-8 to TRBJ2-7; TRBD1 is a possible D gene (5 bases). Germline V lookup: CDR1 SGHVS, CDR2 FQNEAQ. The CDR3 is 14 residues long. Trimming left V 0 bases short and J 7 bases short, with 13 bases between. Here the CDR3 DNA reads TGTGCCAGCAGCTTAGCGGGGCCAGAGTATGAGCAGTACTTC. Amino acids: CASSLAGPEYEQYF.

J is TRBJ1-6 and V is TRBV6-1, with TRBD1 matching 7 bases. Germline V gives CDR1 MNHNS, CDR2 SASEGT. Germline trimming cut 1 base from V and 10 bases from J; bases unmatched to any gene: 7. The CDR3 is 15 residues long. For the CDR3, the DNA is TGTGCCAGCAGTGAAGAGGGGGCAGGGAGGTCACCCCTCCACTTT. Translation gives CASSEEGAGRSPLHF.

The V and J genes are TRBV27 and TRBJ2-3; TRBD2 matches 9 bases. V lost 8 bases and J lost 9; bases outside the gene matches: 21. The CDR3 contains 17 residues. The germline gives CDR1 MNHEY, CDR2 SMNVEV (reference sequence). The CDR3 spells CASRGASGVLGFGTQYF. The DNA of the CDR3 is TGTGCCAGCCGGGGGGCTAGCGGGGTTCTCGGATTTGGCACGCAGTATTTT.

A few counts support this clone. The rearrangement links TRBV6-4 to TRBJ1-2; D is ambiguous. The CDR3 extends over 13 amino acids. CDR1 and CDR2 (germline): MRHNA, SNTAGT. Trimming shortened V by 6 bases and J by 3 bases, and 11 bases separated the two germline ends. The DNA of the CDR3 is TGTGCCAGCAGCCCGACGAGGGACTATGGCTACACCTTC. It encodes CASSPTRDYGYTF.

This CDR3 reads CASSPLGRTSTDTQYF. DNA for the CDR3: TGTGCCAGCAGCCCCCTAGGGAGGACCAGCACAGATACGCAGTATTTT. The chain employs TRBV7-2 and TRBJ2-3, with TRBD2 as a possible D gene (6 bases). This CDR3 has 16 amino acids. Trimming took off 5 bases at V and 0 bases at J, with 15 bases between the two ends. CDR1 is SGHTA and CDR2 is FQGNSA in the germline V gene.

This clone was counted a single time. The chain couples TRBV11-2 to TRBJ2-1; TRBD2 agrees at 11 bases. This CDR3 has 16 amino acids. After removal of 5 bases from V and 4 bases from J, the junction contained 7 bases not matched to a gene. CDR1 SGHAT and CDR2 FQNNGV come from the germline V gene. CDR3 nucleotide sequence: TGTGCCAGCAGCCCCACGACTAGCGGGACATACAATGAGCAGTTCTTC. Protein: CASSPTTSGTYNEQFF.

The chain links TRBV12-3 or TRBV12-4 to TRBJ2-5, with unresolved D. The CDR3 is 13 amino acids. The V end was cut by 3 bases, the J end by 5 bases, with 10 bases between. The CDR3 DNA reads as TGTGCCAGCAGTTTGGAGCCCCTGGAGACCCAGTACTTC. Encoded protein: CASSLEPLETQYF.

This clone showed up just a few times. J is TRBJ2-6 and V is TRBV5-6; D perhaps matches TRBD1 (6 bases). The CDR3 length is 15 residues. V was cut by 4 bases and J by 2 bases, with 10 bases left in between. Germline CDR1 SGHDT, CDR2 YYEEEE. The CDR3 DNA reads as TGTGCCAGCAGCAAATACAGGGCTGGGGCCAACGTCCTGACTTTC. Translated, it gives CASSKYRAGANVLTF.

The chain employs TRBV30 and TRBJ1-2; D not resolved. With 0 bases removed from V and 5 bases from J, the gap between germline ends came to 10 bases. This CDR3 spans 13 amino acids. Looked up from germline, CDR1 is GTSNPN and CDR2 is SVGIG (reference sequence). The CDR3 loop reads CAWSVQSIYGYTF. In DNA, the CDR3 is TGTGCCTGGAGTGTACAGAGCATATATGGCTACACCTTC.

This clone was seen only once. V usage is TRBV3-1 (or the pseudogene TRBV3-2) and J usage is TRBJ1-1; maybe TRBD1 (6 bases). This CDR3 has 13 amino acids. Germline V gene lookup returns CDR1 LGHDT and CDR2 YNNKEL (reference sequence). The V end lost 3 bases, the J end lost 1 base, and 6 bases lay between the germline ends. CDR3 in amino acids: CASSQGQNTEAFF. The DNA for the CDR3 is TGTGCCAGCAGCCAGGGACAGAACACTGAAGCTTTCTTT.

A single count supports this clone. This sequence joins TRBV11-2 and TRBJ2-3; D gene unclear. CDR1 is SGHAT, CDR2 FQNNGV, per germline. The CDR3 has 13 amino acids. The V end lost 5 bases, the J end lost 4 bases, and 10 bases lay between the germline ends. For the CDR3, the DNA is TGTGCCAGCAGCCCCGCGCCCCCAGATACGCAGTATTTT. It yields the protein CASSPAPPDTQYF.

The J gene is TRBJ2-1, the V gene TRBV29-1; 8 nucleotides align to TRBD2. This CDR3 comprises 13 residues. The germline V gene has CDR1 SQVTM and CDR2 ANQGSEA. The V segment lost 7 bases and the J segment 6 bases; nucleotides outside the gene matches: 8. CDR3 residues: CSGGGGFGNEQFF. The CDR3 nucleotides are TGCAGCGGAGGCGGGGGGTTCGGCAATGAGCAGTTCTTC.

This chain joins TRBV5-1 and TRBJ1-2, with 11 positions matching TRBD1. The CDR3 loop spans 13 amino acids. With V trimmed by 4 bases and J by 7 bases, 3 bases remained unmatched. The germline gives CDR1 SGHRS, CDR2 YFSETQ. The CDR3 sequence is CASSMGQGGGYTF. CDR3 coding DNA: TGCGCCAGCAGCATGGGACAGGGGGGTGGCTACACCTTC.

The V and J genes are TRBV19 and TRBJ2-2; 10 bases agree with TRBD2. J lost 3 bases, V lost 3 bases, and 10 bases had no gene match. The length of the CDR3 is 18 residues. Germline V CDR1 and CDR2: LNHDA, SQIVND (reference sequence). CDR3 DNA sequence: TGTGCCAGTAGTATTGGGCTAGCGGGGGCCCGGGACACCGGGGAGCTGTTTTTT. Translated: CASSIGLAGARDTGELFF.

The chain carries TRBV7-9 and TRBJ1-6; the match to TRBD1 covers 8 bases. The CDR3 is 14 amino acids. V shed 6 bases, J shed 10 bases, and the junction held 8 bases outside the gene matches. Germline V gene sequence: CDR1 SEHNR, CDR2 FQNEAQ (reference sequence). Here the CDR3 DNA reads TGTGCCAGCAGTCGAGGACAGGGACAATCACCCCTCCACTTT. It yields the protein CASSRGQGQSPLHF.

The chain combines TRBV7-9 with TRBJ1-6, with TRBD1 identical over 10 bases. Germline assignment: CDR1 SEHNR and CDR2 FQNEAQ (reference sequence). The ends lost 0 bases at V and 7 bases at J; junction bases unmatched: 9. The CDR3 is 18 residues long. Written as DNA, the CDR3 is TGTGCCAGCAGCTTAGCGACCGGGACAGGGGTGGAGAATTCACCCCTCCACTTT. Amino acids: CASSLATGTGVENSPLHF.

This chain links TRBV6-1 with TRBJ2-1; D unclear. The CDR3 sequence is 13 residues long. With 3 bases removed from V and 6 bases from J, the gap between germline ends came to 9 bases. The germline gives CDR1 MNHNS, CDR2 SASEGT. The CDR3 DNA follows: TGTGCCAGCAGTGAGCAGCTAGTCAATGAGCAGTTCTTC. Protein product: CASSEQLVNEQFF.

The rearrangement uses TRBV5-6 and TRBJ1-6; tentative D call: TRBD1 (5 bases). V gave up 4 bases and J gave up 7 bases, with 15 bases separating them. The CDR3 length is 15 residues. Germline V gives CDR1 SGHDT, CDR2 YYEEEE. CDR3 sequence (DNA): TGTGCCAGCAGCGCGGAGCGGGGGGTAAATTCACCCCTCCACTTT. Its protein is CASSAERGVNSPLHF.

This chain uses TRBV5-6 with TRBJ2-1; 7 bases fit TRBD2. Germline V CDR1 and CDR2: SGHDT, YYEEEE. The CDR3 spans 19 residues. Germline trimming cut 5 bases from V and 8 bases from J; bases unmatched to any gene: 25. The CDR3 DNA follows: TGTGCCAGCAGTTTTCTGGCTACCCTAGGCGGGAGTTTCCCGGATGAGCAGTTCTTC. The encoded protein is CASSFLATLGGSFPDEQFF.

CDR3 nucleotide sequence: TGTGCCAGCAGTGAACCGGGATGGGAGCCCGACGGTCAGCCCCAGCATTTT. This sequence encodes CASSEPGWEPDGQPQHF. V and J are TRBV6-1 and TRBJ1-5; no definite D call. Trimming shortened V by 2 bases and J by 6 bases, and 20 bases separated the two germline ends. Germline assignment: CDR1 MNHNS and CDR2 SASEGT. CDR3 length: 17 amino acids.

The J gene is TRBJ2-2, the V gene TRBV5-3; 8 positions match TRBD2. TRBV5-3 has ORF status, its function being uncertain. V trimming: 0 bases; J trimming: 7 bases; junction bases outside the gene matches: 5. The CDR3 consists of 15 residues. Written as DNA, the CDR3 is TGTGCCAGAAGCTTGGGTTGCGGGAGGTGCGGGGAGCTGTTTTTT. Its translation: CARSLGCGRCGELFF.